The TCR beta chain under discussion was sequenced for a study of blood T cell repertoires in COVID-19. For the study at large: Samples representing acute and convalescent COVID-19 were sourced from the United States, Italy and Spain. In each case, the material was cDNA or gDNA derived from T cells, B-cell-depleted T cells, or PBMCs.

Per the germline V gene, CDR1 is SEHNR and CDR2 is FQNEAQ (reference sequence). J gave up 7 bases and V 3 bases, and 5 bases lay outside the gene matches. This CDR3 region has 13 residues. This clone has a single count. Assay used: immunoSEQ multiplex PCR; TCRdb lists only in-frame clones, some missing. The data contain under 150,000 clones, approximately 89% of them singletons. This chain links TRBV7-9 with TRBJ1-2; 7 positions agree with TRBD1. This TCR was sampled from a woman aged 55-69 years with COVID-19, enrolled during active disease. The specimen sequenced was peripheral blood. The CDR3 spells CASSFAQGVGYTF. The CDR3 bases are TGTGCCAGCAGCTTCGCCCAGGGGGTTGGCTACACCTTC.